Each of the 8 T cell receptor beta chains below was sequenced from the same sample in a study of blood T cells in healthy people across ages. PCR was performed a second time for 7 to 11 cycles using a sample-barcoded 5' primer and a J-beta primer mix. TCRdb independently ran MiXCR on the 5' RACE reads; one entry per CDR3 protein. The table lists about 1,600,000 distinct CDR3 sequences, approximately 40% of them singletons. Sequencing was performed on blood. These receptors were obtained from a woman aged 18-35 years in good health.

The chain is built from TRBV20-1 and TRBJ1-2; D ambiguous. This CDR3 is built from 12 residues. Germline assignment: CDR1 DFQATT and CDR2 SNEGSKA (reference sequence). Between the trimmed V and J ends, which lost 4 bases and 3 bases, there was a span of 9 bases. This CDR3 is CSATGPYYGYTF. The CDR3 DNA reads as TGCAGTGCTACCGGGCCATACTATGGCTACACCTTC.

This clonotype was counted only a few times. V and J are TRBV12-3 or TRBV12-4 and TRBJ2-1, with a tentative D call TRBD2 (5 bases). Trimming removed 0 bases from V and 5 bases from J, with 11 bases in between. This CDR3 contains 15 residues. The CDR3 DNA reads as TGTGCCAGCAGTTTAGCCGGGGAAATGAACAATGAGCAGTTCTTC. Protein product: CASSLAGEMNNEQFF.

This clonotype has just a few counts. The chain is built from TRBV7-2 and TRBJ1-2, with 8 bases aligning to TRBD1. The CDR3 extends over 17 amino acids. Trimming took 2 bases from V and 8 from J; bases not matched to a gene: 16. CDR1 is SGHTA, CDR2 FQGNSA, per germline. DNA of the CDR3: TGTGCCAGCAGCTTAAAGCGGACAGGGACGTTGTCGGGAGGCTACACCTTC. Its protein is CASSLKRTGTLSGGYTF.

CDR3 nucleotides: TGCGCCAGCAGCTTGGGCCGAGCGATGTCCTACGAGCAGTACTTC. Amino acids: CASSLGRAMSYEQYF. V usage is TRBV5-1 and J usage is TRBJ2-5; D gene ambiguous. The closer fit of TRBJ2-7 to the DNA end suggests the J call may be wrong. Germline CDR1 SGHRS, CDR2 YFSETQ. The CDR3 totals 15 residues.

The J gene is TRBJ2-7, the V gene TRBV6-1; D may match TRBD1 or TRBD2 (5 bases each). The CDR3 is made up of 12 amino acids. The V end was cut by 2 bases, the J end by 7 bases, with 9 bases between. Looked up from germline, CDR1 is MNHNS and CDR2 is SASEGT. The CDR3 DNA is TGTGCCAGCAGTGAAAACAGGAGGGAGCAGTACTTC. Residues: CASSENRREQYF.

J is TRBJ1-1 and V is TRBV20-1; D possibly corresponds to TRBD1 (5 bases). Germline loops: CDR1 DFQATT, CDR2 SNEGSKA (reference sequence). CDR3 length: 11 residues. V gave up 1 base and J gave up 11 bases, with 11 bases separating them. CDR3 amino acids: CSARVGGSAFF. CDR3 sequence (DNA): TGCAGTGCTAGAGTCGGGGGTTCCGCTTTCTTT.

The chain carries TRBV6-6 and TRBJ2-7; no definite D call. The V end was cut by 4 bases, the J end by 0 bases, with 19 bases between. Germline values: CDR1 MNHNY, CDR2 SVGAGI (reference sequence). The CDR3 covers 17 residues. CDR3 in DNA: TGTGCCAGCAGTTCCCATCCCCCGTTGGAGCGCTCCTACGAGCAGTACTTC. Translating gives CASSSHPPLERSYEQYF.

The chain uses TRBV14 and TRBJ2-7; 13 bases match TRBD2. The CDR3 has 17 residues. CDR1 and CDR2 from the germline V gene are SGHDN and FVKESK. J was trimmed by 8 bases and V by 5 bases; bases with no gene match: 15. DNA for the CDR3: TGTGCCAGCAGCTACGACCACCCCGGGACTAGCGGGAACCAGCAGTACTTC. Translating gives CASSYDHPGTSGNQQYF. Full variable domain (rest looked up from reference TRBV14 and TRBJ2-7): EAGVTQFPSHSVIEKGQTVTLRCDPISGHDNLYWYRRVMGKEIKFLLHFVKESKQDESGMPNNRFLAERTGGTYSTLKVQPAELEDSGVYFCASSYDHPGTSGNQQYFGPGTRLTVT.